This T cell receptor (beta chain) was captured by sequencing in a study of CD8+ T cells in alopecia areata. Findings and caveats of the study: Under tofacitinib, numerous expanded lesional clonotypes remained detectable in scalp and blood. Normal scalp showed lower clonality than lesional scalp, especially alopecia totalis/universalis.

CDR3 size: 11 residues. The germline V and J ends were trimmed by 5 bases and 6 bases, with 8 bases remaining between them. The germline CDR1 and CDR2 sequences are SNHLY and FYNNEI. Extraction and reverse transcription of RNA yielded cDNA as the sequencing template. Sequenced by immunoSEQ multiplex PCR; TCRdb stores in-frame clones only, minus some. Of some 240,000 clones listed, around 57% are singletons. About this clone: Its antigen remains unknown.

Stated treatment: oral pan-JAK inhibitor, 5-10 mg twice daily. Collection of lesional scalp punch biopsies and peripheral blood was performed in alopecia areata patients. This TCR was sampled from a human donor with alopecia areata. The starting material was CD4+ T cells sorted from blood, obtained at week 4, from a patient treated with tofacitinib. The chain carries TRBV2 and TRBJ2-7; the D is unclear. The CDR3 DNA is TGTGCCAGCAGTCCTCTCCCCGAGCAGTACTTC. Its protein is CASSPLPEQYF.